This TCR beta chain was identified during a study of T cells in Graves' hyperthyroidism and ophthalmopathy (dated by TCRdb to 2018 to 2020). Some background on the complete study: Peripheral blood samples were taken at initial diagnosis, before any treatment was given. The study also compared thyroid tissue and blood T-cell repertoires from several Graves' hyperthyroidism patients. An independent validation cohort of under 20 hyperthyroidism patients and some 15 patients who later progressed to ophthalmopathy tested prospective prediction of ophthalmopathy. The paper reports TCR Vbeta CDR3 sequencing of roughly 140 peripheral blood samples: under 45 ophthalmopathy, approximately 74 hyperthyroidism and approximately 17 progressor patients. For training and testing, the 100 or so patients in the discovery cohort were randomly divided in a 7:3 ratio. Once sampling was done, hyperthyroidism patients were given methimazole at a starting dose of 30 mg daily, whereas ophthalmopathy patients were given high-dose intravenous methylprednisolone. A discovery cohort of 95 to 100 patients, 43 with Graves' ophthalmopathy and 55 to 60 with stable Graves' hyperthyroidism, was used to find distinguishing TCR V-J signatures.

Amplification of TCR beta CDR3 regions was carried out from RNA transcripts. A first-round RT-PCR of the TCR CDR3 used the HTBI primer set with the Qiagen OneStep RT-PCR kit. Libraries were constructed in a second round of multiplex PCR, after which size selection and purification were performed. Paired-end sequencing of the libraries was performed with 100 bp reads on an Illumina HiSeq2000. The study's processing was this. SOAPnuke was used to process the raw data, with reads discarded if the reads contained adapters or uncalled bases, had a mean Phred below 15, or lacked an exact constant-primer or identifier match. COPE v1.2.5 was used to merge high-quality paired reads, and clonotypes were defined as unique nucleotide sequences. Clonotypes were aligned to IMGT TRBV, TRBD and TRBJ reference segments using MiTCR v1.1. The analysis included only V-J combinations with a frequency above 0.0001, which together covered about 99% of the repertoires. The TCS score was defined as F50 (clonal expansion) divided by E x V (chaos), with BLOSUM62-based TCRdist calculated between CDR3 peptides within each V-J. Welch's t-statistics and random forest reduced fewer than 550 V-J features to 10 to 15, which were used in a naive Bayes classifier (R e1071). TCRdb redid the processing of the public reads, applying fastp at Q25 and MiXCR, and retained in-frame beta chains. Rows merge per CDR3 protein into single entries with the most common DNA and genes. These V and J calls rely on TCRdb rather than the paper's analysis. The sample contains 450,000 to 650,000 distinct CDR3 sequences, approximately 17% of them found a single time. Around 17% of the sample is in the top ten clones.

In the ophthalmopathy patients, disease was moderately to severely active, with a Clinical Activity Score of 3 or more, a NOSPECS grade of 4 or more, and a duration of less than 3 months. Exclusion was applied to patients with uncontrolled infections, other autoimmune diseases, pregnancy or lactation. Diagnoses were based on clinical symptoms, serum thyroxine and TRAb, thyroid ultrasound and orbital computed tomography. Ficoll-Paque density gradient centrifugation was used to isolate PBMCs from about 10 ml of fresh peripheral blood. Total RNA was extracted with Trizol reagent, and quality was checked on an Agilent 2100 Bioanalyzer. This clonotype has ten or more counts. What this receptor recognizes is not known. No clone much larger than this one lies a single base away; base qualities are absent. Summary of the overall study and its limitations: A 13 V-J signature model separated ophthalmopathy from stable hyperthyroidism, with roughly 88% sensitivity and roughly 82% specificity in cross-validation and 80%/75% in testing. Sample size was not statistically predetermined, and blinding of investigators to group allocation was not performed. Most expanded thyroid clonotypes (frequency above 0.001) were also detected in blood, a finding suggesting that blood repertoires may reflect thyroid immune responses. In validation, the model predicted progression to ophthalmopathy a median of 6.5 months before onset, with 65% to 71% sensitivity and roughly 73% specificity.

Taken from cysteine to phenylalanine, the CDR3 has 17 residues. Just the 51-base CDR3 DNA is kept, in frame starting at base 1. Here V drops 5 bases and J drops 1 base, and the junction holds 14 bases not matched to any gene. Sequenced material: blood. The rearrangement combines TRBV12-3 or TRBV12-4 with TRBJ2-7; 7 bases in the junction line up with TRBD2. This clonotype was obtained from a woman between 18 and 30 years old with Graves' ophthalmopathy. This receptor has the CDR3 CASSGTAIGRGSYEQYF. The DNA is as follows: TGTGCCAGCAGTGGCACTGCGATCGGGCGGGGGTCCTACGAGCAGTACTTC.